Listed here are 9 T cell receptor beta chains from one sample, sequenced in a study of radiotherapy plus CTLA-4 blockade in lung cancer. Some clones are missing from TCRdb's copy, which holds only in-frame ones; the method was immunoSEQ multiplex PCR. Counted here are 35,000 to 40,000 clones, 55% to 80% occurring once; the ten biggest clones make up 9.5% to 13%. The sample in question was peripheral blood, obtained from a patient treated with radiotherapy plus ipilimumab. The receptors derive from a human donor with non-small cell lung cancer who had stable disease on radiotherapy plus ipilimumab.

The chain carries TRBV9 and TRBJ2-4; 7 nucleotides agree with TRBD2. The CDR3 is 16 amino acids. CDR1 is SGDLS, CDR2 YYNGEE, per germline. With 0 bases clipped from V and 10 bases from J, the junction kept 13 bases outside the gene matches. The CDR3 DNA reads TGTGCCAGCAGCGTAGGCAGCGGGGCCCGTCAAGGTATTCAGTACTTC. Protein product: CASSVGSGARQGIQYF.

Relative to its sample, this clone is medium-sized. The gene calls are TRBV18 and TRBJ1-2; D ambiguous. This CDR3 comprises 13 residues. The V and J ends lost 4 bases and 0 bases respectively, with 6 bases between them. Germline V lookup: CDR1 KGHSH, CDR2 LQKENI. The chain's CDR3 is CASSRDTNYGYTF. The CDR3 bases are TGTGCCAGCTCACGAGATACTAACTATGGCTACACCTTC.

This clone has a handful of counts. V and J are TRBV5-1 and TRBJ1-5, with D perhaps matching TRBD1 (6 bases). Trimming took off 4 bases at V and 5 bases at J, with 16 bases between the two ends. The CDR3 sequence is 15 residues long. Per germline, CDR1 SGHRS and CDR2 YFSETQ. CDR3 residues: CASSRTGQNDQPQHF. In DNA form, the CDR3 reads TGCGCCAGCAGCCGGACCGGACAGAATGATCAGCCCCAGCATTTT.

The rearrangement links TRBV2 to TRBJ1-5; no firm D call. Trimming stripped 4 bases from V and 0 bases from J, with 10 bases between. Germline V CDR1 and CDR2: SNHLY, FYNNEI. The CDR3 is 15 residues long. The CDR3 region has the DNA TGTGCCAGCAGTGCATCAGGTTATAGCAATCAGCCCCAGCATTTT. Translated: CASSASGYSNQPQHF. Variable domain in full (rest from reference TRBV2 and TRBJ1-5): EPEVTQTPSHQVTQMGQEVILRCVPISNHLYFYWYRQILGQKVEFLVSFYNNEISEKSEIFDDQFSVERPDGSNFTLKIRSTKLEDSAMYFCASSASGYSNQPQHFGDGTRLSIL.

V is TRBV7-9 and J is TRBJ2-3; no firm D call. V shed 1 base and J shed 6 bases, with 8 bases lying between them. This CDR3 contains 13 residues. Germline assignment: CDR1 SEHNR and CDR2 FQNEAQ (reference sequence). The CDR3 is CASSLDLLDTQYF. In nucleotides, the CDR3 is TGTGCCAGCAGCTTAGACTTACTCGATACGCAGTATTTT.

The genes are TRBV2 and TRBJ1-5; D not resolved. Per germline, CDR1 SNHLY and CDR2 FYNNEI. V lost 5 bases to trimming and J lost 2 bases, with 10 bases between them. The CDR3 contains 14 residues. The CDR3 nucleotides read TGTGCCAGCAGTCGGGGTGCAGGCAATCAGCCCCAGCATTTT. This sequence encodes CASSRGAGNQPQHF.

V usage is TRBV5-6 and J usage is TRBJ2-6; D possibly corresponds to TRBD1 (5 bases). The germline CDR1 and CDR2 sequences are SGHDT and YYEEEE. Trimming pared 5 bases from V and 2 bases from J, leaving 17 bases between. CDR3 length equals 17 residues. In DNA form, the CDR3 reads TGTGCCAGCAGTCCAGACCCCAGGGCAGCTGGGGCCAACGTCCTGACTTTC. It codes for CASSPDPRAAGANVLTF.

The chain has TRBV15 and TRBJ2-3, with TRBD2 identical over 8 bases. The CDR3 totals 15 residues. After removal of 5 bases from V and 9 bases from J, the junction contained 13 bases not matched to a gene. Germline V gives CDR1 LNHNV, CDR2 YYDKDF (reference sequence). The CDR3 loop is CATSSGGTSLDTQYF. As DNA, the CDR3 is TGTGCCACCAGCTCGGGGGGGACCTCCCTTGACACGCAGTATTTT.

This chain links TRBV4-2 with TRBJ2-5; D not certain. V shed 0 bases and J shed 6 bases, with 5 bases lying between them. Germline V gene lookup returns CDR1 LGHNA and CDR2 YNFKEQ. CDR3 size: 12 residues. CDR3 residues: CASSQDWQTQYF. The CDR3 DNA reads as TGTGCCAGCAGCCAAGATTGGCAGACCCAGTACTTC.